This entry describes one T cell receptor (beta chain). This clone appeared once. There is no known antigen for this receptor. Base qualities are not provided; no much larger clone lies one nucleotide away. The sample originates from a study of control samples from healthy donors and cancer patients (dated by TCRdb to 2018 to 2021). Libraries were constructed by the immunoSEQ multiplex PCR assay. TCRdb re-hosts the immuneACCESS table, in-frame sequences only. Its copies lack some clones; in the studies checked, an unresolved V gene accounts for under half of them, and the cause for the rest is not known. The sample table lists about 52,000 clones, around 95% of them with a count of one. The ten largest make up 2% to 2.5% of the sample. Germline trimming: 4 bases from V, 5 bases from J; junction bases outside gene matches: 11. In the germline V gene (reference sequence), CDR1 corresponds to SEHNR and CDR2 to FQNEAQ. Its CDR3 holds 17 amino acids, cysteine through phenylalanine. Only the CDR3 region is kept as DNA, spanning 51 bases read in frame from base 1.

The clonotype originates from a man younger than 45 in good health. The rearrangement joined TRBV7-9 to TRBJ1-5; 10 of the junction bases match TRBD1. Sequencing was carried out using blood. The CDR3 here reads CASSSGRLGQGDQPQHF. The DNA sequence follows: TGTGCCAGCAGCTCAGGCAGACTCGGACAGGGGGATCAGCCCCAGCATTTT.